Listed below are T cell receptor beta chains from one sample, sequenced in a study of shared clonotypes between healthy human individuals. Repertoires were generated with immunoSEQ multiplex PCR, while TCRdb's copy carries only in-frame clones and drops some. The sample records roughly 530,000 clones, 90% to 96% being singletons. Material: naive CD4+ T cells sorted from blood. Source of these receptors: a woman aged 30 to 39 in good health. Each CDR3 is given with its conserved first and last residue. A D gene is named only where the DNA matches it firmly. Rows may omit the clone size; those that give it use once, few, many or a size class.

-	TRBJ2-7	TRBD2	TRBV11-2	CASSSGLAGPYEQYF	TGTGCCAGCAGCTCGGGACTAGCGGGACCCTACGAGCAGTACTTC
-	TRBJ1-5	-	TRBV19	CASSESRTDNQPQHF	TGTGCCAGTAGTGAGTCGAGGACAGACAATCAGCCCCAGCATTTT
-	TRBJ2-6	TRBD1	TRBV2	CASRLDRGYLRSGANVLTF	TGTGCCAGCAGACTGGACAGGGGGTATCTCCGTTCTGGGGCCAACGTCCTGACTTTC
-	TRBJ2-1	-	TRBV7-3	CASSDRHHNEQFF	TGTGCCAGCAGCGACAGGCACCACAATGAGCAGTTCTTC
-	TRBJ1-4	-	TRBV5-1	CASSLDRSNEKLFF	TGCGCCAGCAGCTTGGATCGGAGTAATGAAAAACTGTTTTTT
once	TRBJ1-2	-	TRBV6-5	CASSLYPTGTYGYTF	TGTGCCAGCAGCCTCTACCCCACAGGGACGTATGGCTACACCTTC
-	TRBJ2-7	-	TRBV28	CASSLYGGFSYEQYF	TGTGCCAGCAGTTTATACGGCGGCTTCTCCTACGAGCAGTACTTC
-	TRBJ2-7	TRBD1	TRBV2	CASSRDSSTYEQYF	TGTGCCAGCAGCCGGGACAGTTCAACCTACGAGCAGTACTTC
once	TRBJ1-4	TRBD1	TRBV6-1	CASSRDRSLREKLFF	TGTGCCAGCAGTCGGGACAGGTCGCTCCGGGAAAAACTGTTTTTT
-	TRBJ2-7	-	TRBV27	CASSPIRESGETYEQYF	TGTGCCAGCAGTCCCATCAGGGAGTCGGGGGAGACCTACGAGCAGTACTTC
-	TRBJ1-5	-	TRBV6-1	CASRGGQPQHF	TGTGCCAGCAGGGGGGGTCAGCCCCAGCATTTT
-	TRBJ2-1	-	TRBV19	CASSRRTGSPYNEQFF	TGTGCCAGTAGCCGCCGAACAGGGTCTCCCTACAATGAGCAGTTCTTC
-	TRBJ2-7	-	TRBV2	CASRELYEQYF	TGTGCCAGCAGGGAACTATACGAGCAGTACTTC
-	TRBJ1-1	-	TRBV2	CASSDGGGWNTEAFF	TGTGCCAGCAGTGACGGGGGGGGATGGAACACTGAAGCTTTCTTT
-	TRBJ2-7	-	TRBV15	CATSRDLAGTYEQYF	TGTGCCACCAGCAGAGATTTGGCAGGCACCTACGAGCAGTACTTC
-	TRBJ2-1	TRBD2	TRBV4-1	CASSPGAGGPRGNEQFF	TGCGCCAGCAGTCCCGGGGCGGGAGGACCCCGGGGGAATGAGCAGTTCTTC
-	TRBJ1-4	-	TRBV6-6	CASSYSGGGREKLFF	TGTGCCAGCAGTTACTCCGGGGGGGGTCGAGAAAAACTGTTTTTT
once	TRBJ2-3	TRBD2	TRBV4-2	CASSQDQREWTDTQYF	TGTGCCAGCAGCCAAGATCAGCGGGAGTGGACAGATACGCAGTATTTT
-	TRBJ2-7	-	TRBV27	CASSSSGAIYEQYF	TGTGCCAGCAGTTCAAGCGGAGCAATCTACGAGCAGTACTTC
-	TRBJ2-5	-	TRBV5-4	CASSLATLQWGGQETQYF	TGTGCCAGCAGCTTGGCTACACTCCAATGGGGCGGACAAGAGACCCAGTACTTC
once	TRBJ2-7	-	TRBV21-1	CASSTGTSFGISYEQYF	TGTGCCAGCAGCACGGGGACTAGCTTCGGAATCTCCTACGAGCAGTACTTC
-	TRBJ2-7	TRBD2	TRBV28	CASSALGGASSQYF	TGTGCCAGCAGTGCCCTCGGGGGGGCTTCCTCGCAGTACTTC
-	TRBJ2-7	TRBD2	TRBV7-2	CASSLVFGGGFEQYF	TGTGCCAGCAGCTTAGTCTTCGGGGGAGGGTTCGAGCAGTACTTC
-	TRBJ2-3	-	TRBV15	CATSRDPGGNADTQYF	TGTGCCACCAGCAGAGATCCCGGCGGGAACGCAGATACGCAGTATTTT
-	TRBJ1-1	-	TRBV7-8	CASSLGGTNTEAFF	TGTGCCAGCAGCTTAGGAGGGACGAACACTGAAGCTTTCTTT
-	TRBJ2-7	-	TRBV19	CASSIQGPYEQYF	TGTGCCAGTAGTATTCAGGGACCCTACGAGCAGTACTTC
once	TRBJ1-2	-	TRBV28	CASSAGFQGGYTF	TGTGCCAGCAGTGCGGGATTTCAAGGGGGCTACACCTTC
-	TRBJ2-7	TRBD1	TRBV6-4	CAGLVFDRVEQYF	TGTGCCGGGCTGGTTTTCGACAGGGTCGAGCAGTACTTC
-	TRBJ2-7	-	TRBV19	CASSIRRALLYEQYF	TGTGCCAGTAGTATTCGAAGGGCCCTACTCTACGAGCAGTACTTC
-	TRBJ2-3	TRBD2	TRBV4-2	CASSQDQTSGRTDTQYF	TGTGCCAGCAGCCAAGATCAGACTAGCGGGAGAACAGATACGCAGTATTTT
-	TRBJ2-1	-	TRBV19	CASSSAGRTYNEQFF	TGTGCCAGTAGTTCGGCGGGAAGAACCTACAATGAGCAGTTCTTC
once	TRBJ2-1	-	TRBV19	CASLQGWGAYNEQFF	TGTGCCAGCCTACAGGGTTGGGGGGCATACAATGAGCAGTTCTTC
-	TRBJ1-2	-	TRBV2	CASGPVGWTDSLFGYTF	TGTGCCAGCGGGCCGGTAGGATGGACAGACAGTTTATTTGGCTACACCTTC
-	TRBJ2-7	-	TRBV27	CASSPLANRGSFSYEQYF	TGTGCCAGCAGTCCACTCGCTAACCGAGGGTCCTTCTCCTACGAGCAGTACTTC
once	TRBJ1-1	-	TRBV7-9	CASSLEGGTTEAFF	TGTGCCAGCAGCTTAGAAGGAGGGACCACTGAAGCTTTCTTT
once	TRBJ1-1	-	TRBV7-6	CASSLVMSNTEAFF	TGTGCCAGCAGCTTGGTCATGAGTAACACTGAAGCTTTCTTT
-	TRBJ2-7	-	TRBV2	CASRARDTSYEQYF	TGTGCCAGCAGGGCCCGGGACACCTCCTACGAGCAGTACTTC
-	TRBJ1-1	-	TRBV9	CASSVGFAGNTEAFF	TGTGCCAGCAGCGTAGGGTTTGCAGGGAACACTGAAGCTTTCTTT
once	TRBJ1-1	-	TRBV19	CASSIEVPNTEAFF	TGTGCCAGTAGTATAGAGGTCCCGAACACTGAAGCTTTCTTT
once	TRBJ2-5	-	TRBV19	CASSTGPEQETQYF	TGTGCCAGTAGTACGGGACCCGAACAAGAGACCCAGTACTTC
-	TRBJ2-1	TRBD1	TRBV7-3	CASSSRQGQVGEQFF	TGTGCCAGCAGCTCCCGACAGGGTCAGGTGGGTGAGCAGTTCTTC
-	TRBJ1-2	TRBD1	TRBV2	CASTLDRGGGYTF	TGTGCCAGCACTTTGGACAGGGGAGGCGGCTACACCTTC
-	TRBJ2-1	-	TRBV10-1	CASSESEGPYNEQFF	TGCGCCAGCAGTGAGTCGGAAGGGCCCTACAATGAGCAGTTCTTC
-	TRBJ2-7	-	TRBV21-1	CASSTWTVSYEQYF	TGTGCCAGCAGCACCTGGACAGTCTCCTACGAGCAGTACTTC
-	TRBJ2-6	-	TRBV16	CASSQSWPISSGANVLTF	TGTGCCAGCAGCCAATCGTGGCCCATAAGCTCTGGGGCCAACGTCCTGACTTTC
-	TRBJ2-3	-	TRBV29-1	CSVARDGRSTDTQYF	TGCAGCGTTGCCCGGGACGGACGAAGCACAGATACGCAGTATTTT